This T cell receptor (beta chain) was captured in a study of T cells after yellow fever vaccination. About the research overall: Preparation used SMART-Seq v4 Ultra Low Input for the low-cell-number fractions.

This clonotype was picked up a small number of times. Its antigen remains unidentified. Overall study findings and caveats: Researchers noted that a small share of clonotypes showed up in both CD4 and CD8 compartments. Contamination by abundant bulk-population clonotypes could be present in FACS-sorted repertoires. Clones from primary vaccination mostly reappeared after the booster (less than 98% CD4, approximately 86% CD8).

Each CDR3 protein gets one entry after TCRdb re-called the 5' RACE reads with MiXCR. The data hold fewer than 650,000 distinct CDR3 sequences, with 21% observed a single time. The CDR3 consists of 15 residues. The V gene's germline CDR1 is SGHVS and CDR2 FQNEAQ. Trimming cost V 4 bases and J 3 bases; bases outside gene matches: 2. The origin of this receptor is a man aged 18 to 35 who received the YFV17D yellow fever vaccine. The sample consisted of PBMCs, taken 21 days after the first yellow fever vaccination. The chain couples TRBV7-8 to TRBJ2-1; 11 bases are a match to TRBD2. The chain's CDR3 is CASSYGTSGYNEQFF. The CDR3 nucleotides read TGTGCCAGCAGCTACGGGACTAGCGGCTACAATGAGCAGTTCTTC.